A selection of T cell receptor beta chains follows, all from one sample in a study of T cell repertoires in cytomegalovirus infection. TCRdb called the reads again in MiXCR, with one record for every CDR3 protein. The data contain 290,000 or so distinct CDR3 sequences, about 23% of them singletons. The source material was PBMCs. These TCRs come from a human donor in good health (CMV status not recorded). Some clones in this sample may be carry-over from other donors' samples. Both conserved end residues are part of each CDR3. Fields, in order: D gene, V gene, clone size, J gene, CDR3 DNA, CDR3 protein. D genes are given only for firm matches. Clone size is given for some rows only: seen once, a few or many times, or a class if the clone is expanded.

D: .; V: TRBV19; size: few; J: TRBJ2-2; DNA: TGTGCCAGTAGTATTACGGGAACCAGGGAGCTGTTTTTT; CDR3: CASSITGTRELFF
D: .; V: TRBV19; size: few; J: TRBJ2-1; DNA: TGTGCCAGTAGTTTAGTTGCGGATATGCAGTTCTTC; CDR3: CASSLVADMQFF
D: .; V: TRBV12-3/TRBV12-4; size: .; J: TRBJ2-2; DNA: TGTGCCAGCAGTTTGAGGTTCCCGGTCACCGGGGAGCTGTTTTTT; CDR3: CASSLRFPVTGELFF
D: .; V: TRBV28; size: .; J: TRBJ1-5; DNA: TGTGCCAGCAGTTTTTCGGGGGATAGCAATCAGCCCCAGCATTTT; CDR3: CASSFSGDSNQPQHF
D: TRBD2; V: TRBV7-2; size: many; J: TRBJ2-1; DNA: TGTGCCAGCAGCTCCGGGACTAGCGGGATAAATGAGCAGTTCTTC; CDR3: CASSSGTSGINEQFF
D: .; V: TRBV19; size: .; J: TRBJ1-5; DNA: TGTGCCAGTAGTCGCGGGACATCTAGCAATCAGCCCCAGCATTTT; CDR3: CASSRGTSSNQPQHF
D: .; V: TRBV6-2/TRBV6-3; size: .; J: TRBJ1-5; DNA: TGTGCCAGCAGTTTCACAGGGTACCAGCCCCAGCATTTT; CDR3: CASSFTGYQPQHF
D: TRBD2; V: TRBV7-2; size: many; J: TRBJ2-7; DNA: TGTGCCAGCAGCTTCGGAACTAGCGGGGGGGGTAGGGAGCAGTACTTC; CDR3: CASSFGTSGGGREQYF
D: TRBD1; V: TRBV20-1; size: few; J: TRBJ1-5; DNA: TGCAGTGCCCAGGACAGGGCCTATCAGCCCCAGCATTTT; CDR3: CSAQDRAYQPQHF
D: .; V: TRBV29-1; size: few; J: TRBJ2-5; DNA: TGCAGCTCGGGCTCGGAGACCCAGTACTTC; CDR3: CSSGSETQYF
D: .; V: TRBV28; size: .; J: TRBJ1-2; DNA: TGTGCCAGCAGTTCCATGGCAGCTGGCTACACCTTC; CDR3: CASSSMAAGYTF
D: TRBD1; V: TRBV7-2; size: once; J: TRBJ2-7; DNA: TGTGCCAGCAGCCCCTTGCGACAGGGGCCCGCCTACGAGCAGTACTTC; CDR3: CASSPLRQGPAYEQYF
D: .; V: TRBV2; size: few; J: TRBJ2-4; DNA: TGTGCCAGCAGGAAGACAGGATCCAAAAACATTCAGTACTTC; CDR3: CASRKTGSKNIQYF
D: .; V: TRBV20-1; size: few; J: TRBJ2-7; DNA: TGCAGTGCTAGACAGGACTCATTTTCCTACGAGCAGTACTTC; CDR3: CSARQDSFSYEQYF
D: .; V: TRBV7-2; size: .; J: TRBJ2-6; DNA: TGTGCCAGCAGCGAGCGACACAGGGCTGGGGCCAACGTCCTGACTTTC; CDR3: CASSERHRAGANVLTF
D: .; V: TRBV7-2; size: .; J: TRBJ1-5; DNA: TGTGCCAGCAGCCGGCAGGGGCTTAGCAATCAGCCCCAGCATTTT; CDR3: CASSRQGLSNQPQHF
D: .; V: TRBV28; size: .; J: TRBJ2-7; DNA: TGTGCCAGCGAAGCGGGCCTTGCCTACGAGCAGTACTTC; CDR3: CASEAGLAYEQYF
D: .; V: TRBV6-5; size: .; J: TRBJ2-7; DNA: TGTGCCGCCTCTCGGGGGACCAACTCCTACGAGCAGTACTTC; CDR3: CAASRGTNSYEQYF
D: TRBD1; V: TRBV28; size: few; J: TRBJ1-4; DNA: TGTGCCAGCAGTGGGGACAGGGGAAATGAAAAACTGTTTTTT; CDR3: CASSGDRGNEKLFF
D: TRBD1; V: TRBV7-8; size: .; J: TRBJ2-1; DNA: TGTGCCAGCAGCTTAGAAGACAGGGGGCTCTGGGGGGAGCAGTTCTTC; CDR3: CASSLEDRGLWGEQFF
D: TRBD1; V: TRBV7-6; size: many; J: TRBJ2-2; DNA: TGTGCCAGCAGCCCCCGGACAGGGGGCACCGGGGAGCTGTTTTTT; CDR3: CASSPRTGGTGELFF
D: .; V: TRBV6-1; size: few; J: TRBJ2-1; DNA: TGTGCCAGCAGCACGGGGATTAACAATGAGCAGTTCTTC; CDR3: CASSTGINNEQFF
D: TRBD1; V: TRBV7-2; size: many; J: TRBJ2-5; DNA: TGTGCCAGCAGCTACAGGGGACAGGGGGAGACCCAGTACTTC; CDR3: CASSYRGQGETQYF
D: TRBD2; V: TRBV3-1; size: few; J: TRBJ2-1; DNA: TGTGCCAGCCGTCGGTCCCCTAGCGGGGGGACTGAGCAGTTCTTC; CDR3: CASRRSPSGGTEQFF
D: TRBD1; V: TRBV28; size: .; J: TRBJ1-1; DNA: TGTGCCAGCAGGGCAGGGGGCGCAGGGAACACTGAAGCTTTCTTT; CDR3: CASRAGGAGNTEAFF
D: .; V: TRBV7-3; size: many; J: TRBJ2-7; DNA: TGTGCCAGCAGCTCTGGACCGGGGGACTACGAGCAGTACTTC; CDR3: CASSSGPGDYEQYF
D: .; V: TRBV28; size: .; J: TRBJ2-1; DNA: TGTGCCAGCAGGGTCAGCAACAATGAGCAGTTCTTC; CDR3: CASRVSNNEQFF
D: .; V: TRBV15; size: few; J: TRBJ1-1; DNA: TGTGCCACCAGCAGAGGGGGGGCGGGTTCGGGCAAAAATGAAGCTTTCTTT; CDR3: CATSRGGAGSGKNEAFF
D: .; V: TRBV7-2; size: many; J: TRBJ1-2; DNA: TGTGCCAGCAGGCCCCCGGGGTCTAACTATGGCTACACCTTC; CDR3: CASRPPGSNYGYTF
D: .; V: TRBV20-1; size: .; J: TRBJ1-1; DNA: TGCAGTGCTAGGCAATATGTAACTGAAGCTTTCTTT; CDR3: CSARQYVTEAFF
D: .; V: TRBV5-5; size: .; J: TRBJ2-1; DNA: TGTGCCAGCAGCCCGGGTGTCTTCAATGAGCAGTTCTTC; CDR3: CASSPGVFNEQFF
D: TRBD2; V: TRBV6-5; size: few; J: TRBJ2-2; DNA: TGTGCCAGCAGTTTTCTAGCGGGAGGTGCCGGGGAGCTGTTTTTT; CDR3: CASSFLAGGAGELFF
D: .; V: TRBV5-1; size: .; J: TRBJ2-7; DNA: TGCGCCAGCAGCCCGCTGCTGGACAGAAGCGAGCAGTACTTC; CDR3: CASSPLLDRSEQYF
D: .; V: TRBV7-2; size: many; J: TRBJ2-3; DNA: TGTGCCAGCAGCTTAGGTGGATTAACCACAGATACGCAGTATTTT; CDR3: CASSLGGLTTDTQYF
D: TRBD2; V: TRBV11-2; size: .; J: TRBJ2-2; DNA: TGTGCCAGCAGCTTTCGGACTAGCGGGGGAAACACCGGGGAGCTGTTTTTT; CDR3: CASSFRTSGGNTGELFF
D: .; V: TRBV14; size: .; J: TRBJ2-7; DNA: TGTGCCAGCAGCCAAGATCATGGGGTGAACTACGAGCAGTACTTC; CDR3: CASSQDHGVNYEQYF
D: TRBD1; V: TRBV6-1; size: many; J: TRBJ1-5; DNA: TGTGCCAGCAGTGACGACAGGGATCAGCCCCAGCATTTT; CDR3: CASSDDRDQPQHF
D: .; V: TRBV29-1; size: .; J: TRBJ1-2; DNA: TGCAGCGTTGAGGACATCTATGGCTACACCTTC; CDR3: CSVEDIYGYTF
D: TRBD1; V: TRBV19; size: .; J: TRBJ1-5; DNA: TGTGCCAGTAGTTCAGGGGGCGCGGGTAGCAATCAGCCCCAGCATTTT; CDR3: CASSSGGAGSNQPQHF
D: TRBD2; V: TRBV6-2/TRBV6-3; size: .; J: TRBJ2-1; DNA: TGTGCCAGCAGTCGAAGTAGCGGGAGGGCTATCTACAATGAGCAGTTCTTC; CDR3: CASSRSSGRAIYNEQFF